The rows below give T cell receptor beta chains drawn from one sample of a study of OX40 agonist ivuxolimab in advanced cancers. Sequencing was performed with immunoSEQ multiplex PCR; in TCRdb, only in-frame clones are kept and a portion is missing. The sample yields approximately 58,000 clones, around 93% seen once. The sample was CD4+ or CD8+ T cells sorted from blood, taken in a trial of the OX40 agonist ivuxolimab. Receptors originate from an adult with an advanced solid tumor such as melanoma, head and neck, liver or kidney cancer. CDR3s include the opening cysteine and the closing phenylalanine or tryptophan. The D gene is left open where the match is weak. Clone size, where shown, is once, few, many, or a class for clones that have expanded.

v_gene: TRBV2
abundance: .
d_gene: .
j_gene: TRBJ2-7
CDR3aa: CASSVPLGVGDEQYF
CDR3nt: TGTGCCAGCAGTGTTCCCCTAGGGGTCGGGGACGAGCAGTACTTC

v_gene: TRBV25-1
abundance: .
d_gene: .
j_gene: TRBJ2-7
CDR3aa: CASSGRASHQYF
CDR3nt: TGTGCCAGCAGTGGTCGGGCCAGCCACCAGTACTTC

v_gene: TRBV14
abundance: .
d_gene: TRBD1
j_gene: TRBJ2-2
CDR3aa: CASSQGTGGTGELFF
CDR3nt: TGTGCCAGCAGCCAAGGGACAGGGGGCACCGGGGAGCTGTTTTTT

v_gene: TRBV6-6
abundance: .
d_gene: TRBD2
j_gene: TRBJ2-7
CDR3aa: CASRYGTSGDYEQYF
CDR3nt: TGTGCCAGCAGGTACGGGACTAGCGGAGACTACGAGCAGTACTTC

v_gene: TRBV11-2
abundance: .
d_gene: .
j_gene: TRBJ2-7
CDR3aa: CASSSHYEQYF
CDR3nt: TGTGCCAGCAGCTCACACTACGAGCAGTACTTC

v_gene: TRBV27
abundance: .
d_gene: .
j_gene: TRBJ2-1
CDR3aa: CASSLQGTDYNEQFF
CDR3nt: TGTGCCAGCAGTTTGCAGGGTACGGATTACAATGAGCAGTTCTTC

v_gene: TRBV15
abundance: .
d_gene: .
j_gene: TRBJ1-3
CDR3aa: CATSSWGAGNTIYF
CDR3nt: TGTGCCACCAGCAGTTGGGGGGCTGGAAACACCATATATTTT

v_gene: TRBV27
abundance: few
d_gene: TRBD1
j_gene: TRBJ2-7
CDR3aa: CASSLSQGATEQYF
CDR3nt: TGTGCCAGCAGTTTATCACAGGGGGCGACCGAGCAGTACTTC

v_gene: TRBV18
abundance: .
d_gene: .
j_gene: TRBJ1-1
CDR3aa: CASSPLEGTMNTEAFF
CDR3nt: TGTGCCAGCTCACCACTAGAGGGGACCATGAACACTGAAGCTTTCTTT

v_gene: TRBV19
abundance: .
d_gene: .
j_gene: TRBJ2-3
CDR3aa: CASINPRSTDTQYF
CDR3nt: TGTGCCAGTATAAATCCGAGGAGCACAGATACGCAGTATTTT

v_gene: TRBV28
abundance: .
d_gene: TRBD1
j_gene: TRBJ1-5
CDR3aa: CASIPTGRQPQHF
CDR3nt: TGTGCCAGCATCCCGACAGGGAGGCAGCCCCAGCATTTT

v_gene: TRBV5-1
abundance: .
d_gene: .
j_gene: TRBJ1-6
CDR3aa: CASSPGQYNSPLHF
CDR3nt: TGCGCCAGCAGCCCCGGACAGTATAATTCACCCCTCCACTTT

v_gene: TRBV7-2
abundance: .
d_gene: .
j_gene: TRBJ1-2
CDR3aa: CASSLVLGMDGYTF
CDR3nt: TGTGCCAGCAGCTTAGTGTTGGGGATGGATGGCTACACCTTC

v_gene: TRBV9
abundance: .
d_gene: .
j_gene: TRBJ2-1
CDR3aa: CASSVLSYNEQFF
CDR3nt: TGTGCCAGCAGCGTCCTATCCTACAATGAGCAGTTCTTC

v_gene: TRBV5-8
abundance: .
d_gene: .
j_gene: TRBJ1-3
CDR3aa: CASSSRISGNTIYF
CDR3nt: TGTGCCAGCAGCTCAAGGATCTCTGGAAACACCATATATTTT

v_gene: TRBV19
abundance: .
d_gene: TRBD1
j_gene: TRBJ1-4
CDR3aa: CASSRDRGLPVNEKLFF
CDR3nt: TGTGCCAGTAGTAGAGACAGGGGGTTACCGGTAAATGAAAAACTGTTTTTT

v_gene: TRBV19
abundance: .
d_gene: .
j_gene: TRBJ2-2
CDR3aa: CASSRGMNTGELFF
CDR3nt: TGTGCCAGTAGTCGCGGGATGAACACCGGGGAGCTGTTTTTT

v_gene: TRBV10-1
abundance: .
d_gene: .
j_gene: TRBJ2-1
CDR3aa: CASSESWSHEQFF
CDR3nt: TGCGCCAGCAGTGAGTCGTGGAGCCATGAGCAGTTCTTC

v_gene: TRBV27
abundance: .
d_gene: TRBD2
j_gene: TRBJ2-2
CDR3aa: CASTSGNTGELFF
CDR3nt: TGTGCCTCGACTAGCGGGAACACCGGGGAGCTGTTTTTT

v_gene: TRBV15
abundance: .
d_gene: .
j_gene: TRBJ1-3
CDR3aa: CATSRAFMGGNTIYF
CDR3nt: TGTGCCACCAGCAGAGCATTCATGGGGGGAAACACCATATATTTT

v_gene: TRBV11-1
abundance: .
d_gene: .
j_gene: TRBJ2-7
CDR3aa: CASSDQGSGVNEQYF
CDR3nt: TGTGCCAGCAGCGACCAGGGCTCAGGAGTTAACGAGCAGTACTTC

v_gene: TRBV27
abundance: .
d_gene: TRBD2
j_gene: TRBJ2-2
CDR3aa: CASVAGVPTGELFF
CDR3nt: TGTGCCAGCGTGGCGGGAGTTCCCACCGGGGAGCTGTTTTTT

v_gene: TRBV5-1
abundance: .
d_gene: .
j_gene: TRBJ2-3
CDR3aa: CASSFSADTQYF
CDR3nt: TGCGCCAGCAGCTTTAGTGCAGATACGCAGTATTTT

v_gene: TRBV6-5
abundance: .
d_gene: .
j_gene: TRBJ2-1
CDR3aa: CASNNRGEQFF
CDR3nt: TGTGCCAGCAATAACAGAGGAGAGCAGTTCTTC

v_gene: TRBV10-3
abundance: once
d_gene: TRBD2
j_gene: TRBJ2-1
CDR3aa: CAISSREGLNNEQFF
CDR3nt: TGTGCCATCAGTTCGCGGGAGGGCCTCAACAATGAGCAGTTCTTC

v_gene: TRBV7-2
abundance: .
d_gene: .
j_gene: TRBJ2-7
CDR3aa: CASRRSYEQYF
CDR3nt: TGTGCCAGCAGGCGGTCCTACGAGCAGTACTTC

v_gene: TRBV6-1
abundance: .
d_gene: .
j_gene: TRBJ1-5
CDR3aa: CASSEQGRSNQPQHF
CDR3nt: TGTGCCAGCAGTGAACAGGGCCGAAGCAATCAGCCCCAGCATTTT

v_gene: TRBV15
abundance: .
d_gene: .
j_gene: TRBJ1-5
CDR3aa: CATRGFGQGNQPQHF
CDR3nt: TGTGCCACAAGGGGGTTCGGGCAGGGGAATCAGCCCCAGCATTTT

v_gene: TRBV5-6
abundance: .
d_gene: .
j_gene: TRBJ2-7
CDR3aa: CASRTGPAYEQYF
CDR3nt: TGTGCCAGCAGAACTGGGCCCGCCTACGAGCAGTACTTC

v_gene: TRBV5-8
abundance: once
d_gene: .
j_gene: TRBJ2-6
CDR3aa: CASSLGQGRANVLTF
CDR3nt: TGTGCCAGCAGCTTGGGGCAGGGACGGGCCAACGTCCTGACTTTC

v_gene: TRBV15
abundance: .
d_gene: TRBD1
j_gene: TRBJ1-2
CDR3aa: CATSSGQGGAYGYTF
CDR3nt: TGTGCCACCAGCTCTGGACAGGGGGGTGCCTATGGCTACACCTTC

v_gene: TRBV5-1
abundance: .
d_gene: .
j_gene: TRBJ2-3
CDR3aa: CASSLGVDYSTDTQYF
CDR3nt: TGCGCCAGCAGCTTGGGGGTAGACTACAGCACAGATACGCAGTATTTT

v_gene: TRBV6-9
abundance: .
d_gene: TRBD1
j_gene: TRBJ2-5
CDR3aa: CASRSKPGTGGLETQYF
CDR3nt: TGTGCCAGCAGGAGCAAGCCTGGGACAGGGGGTTTGGAGACCCAGTACTTC

v_gene: TRBV6-5
abundance: .
d_gene: .
j_gene: TRBJ1-1
CDR3aa: CASSYSRVNTEAFF
CDR3nt: TGTGCCAGCAGTTACTCGAGAGTCAACACTGAAGCTTTCTTT

v_gene: TRBV10-2
abundance: .
d_gene: .
j_gene: TRBJ2-2
CDR3aa: CASTRGGTGELFF
CDR3nt: TGCGCCAGCACTAGGGGGGGCACCGGGGAGCTGTTTTTT

v_gene: TRBV18
abundance: .
d_gene: TRBD1
j_gene: TRBJ2-1
CDR3aa: CASSPSRTGLWSDNEQFF
CDR3nt: TGTGCCAGCTCACCATCTCGGACAGGTCTGTGGTCGGACAATGAGCAGTTCTTC

v_gene: TRBV5-1
abundance: .
d_gene: .
j_gene: TRBJ2-3
CDR3aa: CASSLLGLGDTQYF
CDR3nt: TGCGCCAGCAGCTTACTAGGACTTGGAGATACGCAGTATTTT

v_gene: TRBV5-6
abundance: .
d_gene: .
j_gene: TRBJ2-7
CDR3aa: CASSLVGSWPYEQYF
CDR3nt: TGTGCCAGCAGCTTGGTGGGCAGTTGGCCCTACGAGCAGTACTTC

v_gene: TRBV28
abundance: few
d_gene: .
j_gene: TRBJ2-7
CDR3aa: CASSPPGQGNHEQYF
CDR3nt: TGTGCCAGCAGTCCCCCCGGGCAGGGGAACCACGAGCAGTACTTC

v_gene: TRBV14
abundance: .
d_gene: .
j_gene: TRBJ2-7
CDR3aa: CASSQVGKVTYEQYF
CDR3nt: TGTGCCAGCAGCCAAGTTGGGAAAGTAACCTACGAGCAGTACTTC

v_gene: TRBV19
abundance: .
d_gene: .
j_gene: TRBJ1-5
CDR3aa: CASSSWEGRQPQHF
CDR3nt: TGTGCCAGTAGTAGTTGGGAGGGGAGGCAGCCCCAGCATTTT

v_gene: TRBV15
abundance: .
d_gene: TRBD2
j_gene: TRBJ2-7
CDR3aa: CATSTPGTSHYEQYF
CDR3nt: TGTGCCACCAGCACTCCCGGGACTAGCCACTACGAGCAGTACTTC

v_gene: TRBV6-6
abundance: .
d_gene: TRBD2
j_gene: TRBJ2-7
CDR3aa: CASSSGLAGVDEQYF
CDR3nt: TGTGCCAGCAGTTCCGGACTAGCGGGAGTTGACGAGCAGTACTTC